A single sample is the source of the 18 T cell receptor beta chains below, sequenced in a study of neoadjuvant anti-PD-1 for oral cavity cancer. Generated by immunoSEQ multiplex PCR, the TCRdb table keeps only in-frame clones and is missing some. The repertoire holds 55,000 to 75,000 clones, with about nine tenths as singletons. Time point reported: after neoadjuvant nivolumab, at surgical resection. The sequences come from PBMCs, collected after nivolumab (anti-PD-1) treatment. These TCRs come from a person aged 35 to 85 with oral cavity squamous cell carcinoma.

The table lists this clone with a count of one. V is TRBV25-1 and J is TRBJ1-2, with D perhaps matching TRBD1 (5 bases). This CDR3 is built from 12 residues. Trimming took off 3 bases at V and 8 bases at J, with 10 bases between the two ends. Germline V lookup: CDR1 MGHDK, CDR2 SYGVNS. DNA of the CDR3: TGTGCCAGCAGTGACGGGGGAAGCGGCTACACCTTC. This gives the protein CASSDGGSGYTF.

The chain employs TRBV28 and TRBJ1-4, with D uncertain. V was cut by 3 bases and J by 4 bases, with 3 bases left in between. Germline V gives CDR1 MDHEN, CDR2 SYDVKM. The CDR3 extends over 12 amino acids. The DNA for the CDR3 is TGTGCCAGCAGTTTCCATAATGAAAAACTGTTTTTT. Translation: CASSFHNEKLFF.

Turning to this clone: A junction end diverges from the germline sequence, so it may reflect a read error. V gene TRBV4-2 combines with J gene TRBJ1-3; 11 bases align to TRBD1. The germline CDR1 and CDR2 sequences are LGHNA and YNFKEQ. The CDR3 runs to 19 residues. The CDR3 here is CASGHPMGQGGSSGNTIYF. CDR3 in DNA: TGTGCCAGCGGCCACCCCATGGGACAGGGGGGATCCTCTGGAAACACCATATATTTT.

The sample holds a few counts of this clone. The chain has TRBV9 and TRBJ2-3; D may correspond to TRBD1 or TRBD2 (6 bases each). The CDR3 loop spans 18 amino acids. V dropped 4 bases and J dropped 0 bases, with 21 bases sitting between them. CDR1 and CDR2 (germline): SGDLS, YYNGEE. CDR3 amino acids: CASSLRGVGRASTDTQYF. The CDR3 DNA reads TGTGCCAGCAGCCTAAGGGGGGTGGGTCGAGCTAGCACAGATACGCAGTATTTT.

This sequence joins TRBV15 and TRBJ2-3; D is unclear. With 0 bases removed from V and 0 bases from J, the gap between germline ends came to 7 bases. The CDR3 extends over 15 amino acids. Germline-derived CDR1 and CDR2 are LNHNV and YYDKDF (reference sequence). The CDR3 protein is CATSRDYLSTDTQYF. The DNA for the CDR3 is TGTGCCACCAGCAGAGACTATCTTAGCACAGATACGCAGTATTTT.

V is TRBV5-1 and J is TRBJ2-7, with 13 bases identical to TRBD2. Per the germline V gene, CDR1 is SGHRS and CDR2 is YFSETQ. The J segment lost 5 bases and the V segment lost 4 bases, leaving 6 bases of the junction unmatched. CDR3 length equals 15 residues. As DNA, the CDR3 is TGCGCCAGCAGCCCGACGACTAGCGGGAGGAACGAGCAGTACTTC. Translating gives CASSPTTSGRNEQYF.

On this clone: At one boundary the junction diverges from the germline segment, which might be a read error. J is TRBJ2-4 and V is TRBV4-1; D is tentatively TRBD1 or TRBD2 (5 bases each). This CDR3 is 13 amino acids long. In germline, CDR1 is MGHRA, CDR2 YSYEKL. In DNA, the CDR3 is TGCGCCAGCAGCCGAATTTCTCCGGGACCGCAGAACTTC. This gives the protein CASSRISPGPQNF.

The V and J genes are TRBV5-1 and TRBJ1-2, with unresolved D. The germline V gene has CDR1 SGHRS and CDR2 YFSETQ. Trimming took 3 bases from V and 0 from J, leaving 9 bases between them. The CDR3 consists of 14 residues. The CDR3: CASSWIDPNYGYTF. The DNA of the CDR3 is TGCGCCAGCAGCTGGATAGATCCTAACTATGGCTACACCTTC.

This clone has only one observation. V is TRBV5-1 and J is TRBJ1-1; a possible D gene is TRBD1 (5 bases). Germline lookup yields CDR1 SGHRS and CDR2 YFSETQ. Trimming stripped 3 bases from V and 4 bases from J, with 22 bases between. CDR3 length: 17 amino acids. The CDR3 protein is CASSSRKGTGGGTEAFF. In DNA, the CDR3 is TGCGCCAGCAGCTCTAGAAAGGGGACTGGAGGCGGCACTGAAGCTTTCTTT.

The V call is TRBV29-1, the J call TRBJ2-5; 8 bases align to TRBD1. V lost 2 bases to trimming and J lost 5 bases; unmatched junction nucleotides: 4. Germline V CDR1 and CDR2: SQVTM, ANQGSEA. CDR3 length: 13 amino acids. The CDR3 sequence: CSVETNRGETQYF. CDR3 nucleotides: TGCAGCGTTGAAACCAACAGGGGGGAGACCCAGTACTTC. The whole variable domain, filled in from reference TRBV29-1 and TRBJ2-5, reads SAVISQKPSRDICQRGTSLTIQCQVDSQVTMMFWYRQQPGQSLTLIATANQGSEATYESGFVIDKFPISRPNLTFSTLTVSNMSPEDSSIYLCSVETNRGETQYFGPGTRLLVL.

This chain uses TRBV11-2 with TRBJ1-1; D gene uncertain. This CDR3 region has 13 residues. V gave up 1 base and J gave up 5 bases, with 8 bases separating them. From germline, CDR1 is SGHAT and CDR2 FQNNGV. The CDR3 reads CASSLVGRTEAFF. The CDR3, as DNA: TGTGCCAGCAGCTTAGTAGGGCGGACTGAAGCTTTCTTT.

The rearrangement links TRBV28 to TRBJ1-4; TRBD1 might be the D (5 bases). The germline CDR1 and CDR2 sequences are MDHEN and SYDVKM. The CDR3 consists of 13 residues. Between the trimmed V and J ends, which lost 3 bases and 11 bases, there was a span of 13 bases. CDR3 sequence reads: CASSLGPGLKLFF. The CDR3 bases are TGTGCCAGCAGTTTGGGGCCGGGCCTTAAACTGTTTTTT. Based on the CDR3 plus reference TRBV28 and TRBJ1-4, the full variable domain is DVKVTQSSRYLVKRTGEKVFLECVQDMDHENMFWYRQDPGLGLRLIYFSYDVKMKEKGDIPEGYSVSREKKERFSLILESASTNQTSMYLCASSLGPGLKLFFGSGTQLSVL.

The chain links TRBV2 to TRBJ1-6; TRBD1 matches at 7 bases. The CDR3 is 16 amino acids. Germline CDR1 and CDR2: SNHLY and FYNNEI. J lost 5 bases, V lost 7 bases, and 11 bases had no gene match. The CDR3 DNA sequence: TGTGCCAGCACCGACCAGGGGGTCAGAAATAATTCACCCCTCCACTTT. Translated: CASTDQGVRNNSPLHF.

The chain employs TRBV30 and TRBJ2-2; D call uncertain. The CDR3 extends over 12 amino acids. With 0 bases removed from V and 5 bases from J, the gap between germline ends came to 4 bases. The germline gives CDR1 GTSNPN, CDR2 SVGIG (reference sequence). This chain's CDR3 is CAWSVQTGELFF. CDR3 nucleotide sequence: TGTGCCTGGAGTGTACAGACCGGGGAGCTGTTTTTT.

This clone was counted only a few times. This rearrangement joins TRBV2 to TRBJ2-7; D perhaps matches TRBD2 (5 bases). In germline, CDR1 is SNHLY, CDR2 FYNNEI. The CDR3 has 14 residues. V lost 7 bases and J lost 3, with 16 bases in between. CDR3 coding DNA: TGTGCCAGCACCAGCCTACGAGGGAACTACGAGCAGTACTTC. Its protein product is CASTSLRGNYEQYF. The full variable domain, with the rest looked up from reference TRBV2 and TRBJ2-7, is EPEVTQTPSHQVTQMGQEVILRCVPISNHLYFYWYRQILGQKVEFLVSFYNNEISEKSEIFDDQFSVERPDGSNFTLKIRSTKLEDSAMYFCASTSLRGNYEQYFGPGTRLTVT.

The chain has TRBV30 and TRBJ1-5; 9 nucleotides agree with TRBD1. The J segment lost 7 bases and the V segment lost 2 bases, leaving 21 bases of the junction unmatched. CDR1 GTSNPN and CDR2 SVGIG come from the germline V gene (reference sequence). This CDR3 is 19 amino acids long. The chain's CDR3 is CAWSPDRTGELWGDQPQHF. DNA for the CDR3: TGTGCCTGGAGTCCGGACCGGACAGGGGAGCTATGGGGGGACCAGCCCCAGCATTTT.

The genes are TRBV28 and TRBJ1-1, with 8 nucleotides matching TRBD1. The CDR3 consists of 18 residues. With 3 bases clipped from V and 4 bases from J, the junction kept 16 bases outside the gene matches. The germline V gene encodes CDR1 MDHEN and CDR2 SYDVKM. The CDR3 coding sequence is TGTGCCAGCAGTTTTCGCTACCAAGACAGGGGTAGTTTCACTGAAGCTTTCTTT. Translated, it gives CASSFRYQDRGSFTEAFF.

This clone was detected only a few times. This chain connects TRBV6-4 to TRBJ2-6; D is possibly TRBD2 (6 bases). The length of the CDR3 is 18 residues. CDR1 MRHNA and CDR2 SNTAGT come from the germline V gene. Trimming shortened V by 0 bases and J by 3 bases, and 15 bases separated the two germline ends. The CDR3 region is CASSDSKGGAFGANVLTF. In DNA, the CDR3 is TGTGCCAGCAGTGACTCGAAAGGCGGGGCTTTTGGGGCCAACGTCCTGACTTTC.